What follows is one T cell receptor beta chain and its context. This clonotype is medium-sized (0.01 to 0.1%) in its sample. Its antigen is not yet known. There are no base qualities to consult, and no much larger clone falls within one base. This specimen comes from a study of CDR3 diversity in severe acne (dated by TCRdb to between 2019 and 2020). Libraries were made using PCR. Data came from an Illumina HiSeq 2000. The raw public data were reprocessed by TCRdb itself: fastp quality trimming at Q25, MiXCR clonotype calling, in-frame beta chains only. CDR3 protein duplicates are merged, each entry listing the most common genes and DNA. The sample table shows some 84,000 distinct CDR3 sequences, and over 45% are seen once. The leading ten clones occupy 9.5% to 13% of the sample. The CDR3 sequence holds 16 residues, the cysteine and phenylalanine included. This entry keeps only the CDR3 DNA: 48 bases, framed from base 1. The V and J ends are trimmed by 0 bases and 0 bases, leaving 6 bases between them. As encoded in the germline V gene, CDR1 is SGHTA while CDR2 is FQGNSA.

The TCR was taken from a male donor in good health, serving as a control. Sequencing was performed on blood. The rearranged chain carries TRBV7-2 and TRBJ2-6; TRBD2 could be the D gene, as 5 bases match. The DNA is TGTGCCAGCAGCTTAGCGGGGAGCTCTGGGGCCAACGTCCTGACTTTC. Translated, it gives CASSLAGSSGANVLTF.